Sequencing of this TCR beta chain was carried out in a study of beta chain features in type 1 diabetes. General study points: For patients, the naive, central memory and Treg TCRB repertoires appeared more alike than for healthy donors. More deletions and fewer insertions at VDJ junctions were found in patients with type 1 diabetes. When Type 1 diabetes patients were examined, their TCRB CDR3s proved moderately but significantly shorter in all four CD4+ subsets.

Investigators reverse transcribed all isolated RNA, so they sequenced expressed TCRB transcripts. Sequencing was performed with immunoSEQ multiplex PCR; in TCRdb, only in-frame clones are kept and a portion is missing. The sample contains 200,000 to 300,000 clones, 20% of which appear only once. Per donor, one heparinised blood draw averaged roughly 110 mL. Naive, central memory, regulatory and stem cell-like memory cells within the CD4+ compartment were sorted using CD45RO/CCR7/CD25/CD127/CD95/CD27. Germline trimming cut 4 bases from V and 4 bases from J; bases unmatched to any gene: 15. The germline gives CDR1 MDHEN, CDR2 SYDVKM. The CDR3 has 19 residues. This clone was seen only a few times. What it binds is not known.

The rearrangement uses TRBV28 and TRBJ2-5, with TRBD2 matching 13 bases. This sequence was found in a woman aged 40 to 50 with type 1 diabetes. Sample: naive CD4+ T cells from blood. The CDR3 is CASSSTLGTSGAIGETQYF. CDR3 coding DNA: TGTGCCAGCAGTTCGACCCTAGGGACTAGCGGGGCGATTGGAGAGACCCAGTACTTC.